The 20 T cell receptor beta chains below were found in one sample sequenced in a study of blood T cell repertoires in COVID-19 (dated by TCRdb to the early 2020s). The library was generated by the immunoSEQ multiplex PCR assay. TCRdb retrieved this table from immuneACCESS and kept in-frame rearrangements only. Not all clones are present; in checked studies, unresolved V genes account for under half, and no reason is known for the remainder. The sample profile shows under 200,000 clones; about 85% of them were found once. The ten largest clones take up roughly 21% of the sample. Sequencing was carried out using peripheral blood. All receptors come from a man in his sixties with active or convalescent COVID-19.

The gene calls are TRBV6-6 and TRBJ1-2; TRBD1 is a possible D gene (6 bases). V lost 6 bases to trimming and J lost 8 bases, with 16 bases between them. The CDR3 runs 13 residues. Germline V CDR1 and CDR2: MNHNY, SVGAGI (reference sequence). The CDR3 DNA is TGTGCCAGCAGGACGCCACAGGGTTTCGGCTACACCTTC. Its protein is CASRTPQGFGYTF.

This sequence joins TRBV18 and TRBJ1-1; 10 positions match TRBD1. Trimming cost V 3 bases and J 2 bases; bases outside gene matches: 6. This CDR3 has 16 residues. CDR1 and CDR2 from the germline V gene are KGHSH and LQKENI. The CDR3 spells CASSPGTGAINTEAFF. The CDR3 DNA is TGTGCCAGCTCACCCGGGACAGGGGCGATAAACACTGAAGCTTTCTTT.

The V and J genes are TRBV5-1 and TRBJ2-5; 9 bases map to TRBD2. The CDR3 loop spans 16 amino acids. The V and J ends lost 1 base and 4 bases, in that order; junction bases with no gene match: 8. CDR1 and CDR2 (germline): SGHRS, YFSETQ. For the CDR3, the DNA is TGCGCCAGCAGCTTGCTAGGCGGGGGGGCGGTAGAGACCCAGTACTTC. This codes for CASSLLGGGAVETQYF.

This clone has just a few counts. This rearrangement joins TRBV6-2 or TRBV6-3 to TRBJ2-1; the match to TRBD2 covers 11 bases. The germline CDR1 and CDR2 sequences are MNHEY and SVGEGT. Trimming cost V 4 bases and J 2 bases; bases outside gene matches: 4. The CDR3 contains 16 residues. The DNA for the CDR3 is TGTGCCAGCAGTTCCCTACTAGCGGGGGCCTACAATGAGCAGTTCTTC. It encodes CASSSLLAGAYNEQFF.

The chain uses TRBV7-3 and TRBJ2-3; D is unresolved. Per germline, CDR1 SGHTA and CDR2 FQGTGA. This CDR3 spans 14 amino acids. With 5 bases removed from V and 2 bases from J, the gap between germline ends came to 11 bases. The CDR3 reads CASSPGFLTDTQYF. CDR3 sequence (DNA): TGTGCCAGCAGCCCCGGGTTTCTCACAGATACGCAGTATTTT.

The genes are TRBV9 and TRBJ1-1; weak D call: TRBD1 (6 bases). Per germline, CDR1 SGDLS and CDR2 YYNGEE. CDR3 length: 16 amino acids. V shed 4 bases and J shed 0 bases, with 16 bases lying between them. The CDR3 protein is CASSPQGGIMNTEAFF. The CDR3 nucleotides read TGTGCCAGCAGCCCACAGGGAGGGATTATGAACACTGAAGCTTTCTTT. The variable domain in full, with the rest retrieved from reference TRBV9 and TRBJ1-1, is DSGVTQTPKHLITATGQRVTLRCSPRSGDLSVYWYQQSLDQGLQFLIQYYNGEERAKGNILERFSAQQFPDLHSELNLSSLELGDSALYFCASSPQGGIMNTEAFFGQGTRLTVV.

This clone came up a few times. The rearrangement joins TRBV6-5 to TRBJ1-2; 7 bases agree with TRBD1. The CDR3 covers 13 residues. The junction had 8 bases not matched to a gene; V was cut back by 6 bases and J by 7 bases. CDR1 is MNHEY, CDR2 SVGAGI, per germline. CDR3 DNA sequence: TGTGCCAGCAGCTCACAGGGGTACTCTGGCTACACCTTC. It yields the protein CASSSQGYSGYTF.

The rearrangement joins TRBV7-2 to TRBJ2-1, with TRBD2 matching 11 bases. V lost 5 bases and J lost 4; bases outside the gene matches: 7. The CDR3 has 16 residues. In germline, CDR1 is SGHTA, CDR2 FQGNSA. CDR3 in DNA: TGTGCCAGCAGCCGCGTAGCGGGGGGGAATTACAATGAGCAGTTCTTC. Its protein product is CASSRVAGGNYNEQFF.

V is TRBV6-5 and J is TRBJ2-1, with TRBD2 as a possible D gene (5 bases). Trimming stripped 6 bases from V and 5 bases from J, with 14 bases between. Germline V gives CDR1 MNHEY, CDR2 SVGAGI. The CDR3 sequence is 14 residues long. CDR3 DNA: TGTGCCAGCAGAAGACCCGGGATCCACAATGAGCAGTTCTTC. Translated, it gives CASRRPGIHNEQFF.

The chain links TRBV3-1 (or the pseudogene TRBV3-2) to TRBJ1-6; a possible D gene is TRBD1 (6 bases). This CDR3 contains 14 residues. Per germline, CDR1 LGHDT and CDR2 YNNKEL (reference sequence). V lost 4 bases and J lost 3, with 7 bases in between. The CDR3, as DNA: TGTGCCAGCAGCCGACAGGACTATAATTCACCCCTCCACTTT. Translating gives CASSRQDYNSPLHF.

This rearrangement joins TRBV2 to TRBJ1-5, with 7 positions matching TRBD1. Trimming removed 4 bases from V and 9 bases from J; junction bases left unmatched: 9. Germline assignment: CDR1 SNHLY and CDR2 FYNNEI. The CDR3 runs to 14 residues. This chain's CDR3 is CASSGDSSWTPQHF. In DNA, the CDR3 is TGTGCCAGCAGTGGGGACAGCTCTTGGACGCCCCAGCATTTT.

The chain couples TRBV6-2 or TRBV6-3 to TRBJ1-1, with a weak D call TRBD1 (5 bases). Looked up from germline, CDR1 is MNHEY and CDR2 is SVGEGT. Trimming took off 2 bases at V and 5 bases at J, with 12 bases between the two ends. This CDR3 contains 14 residues. CDR3 DNA sequence: TGTGCCAGCAGTTACAGGCTTAGGGGAACTGAAGCTTTCTTT. Translating it yields CASSYRLRGTEAFF.

This clone was seen just once. The V gene is TRBV11-1, the J gene TRBJ2-2; TRBD2 might be the D (6 bases). This CDR3 has 16 amino acids. Germline values: CDR1 SGHAT, CDR2 FQDESV (reference sequence). Trimming stripped 2 bases from V and 1 base from J, with 11 bases between. CDR3 in amino acids: CASSLYSGVNTGELFF. The DNA for the CDR3 is TGTGCCAGCAGCTTATATTCGGGGGTGAACACCGGGGAGCTGTTTTTT.

The genes are TRBV28 and TRBJ1-2; D is uncertain. The CDR3 is 16 amino acids. Germline values: CDR1 MDHEN, CDR2 SYDVKM. With 4 bases removed from V and 6 bases from J, the gap between germline ends came to 21 bases. CDR3 sequence (DNA): TGTGCCAGCAGTTCCAATATGGACGGAGGAGCAAATGGCTACACCTTC. This sequence encodes CASSSNMDGGANGYTF.

This chain links TRBV5-8 with TRBJ2-2, with D perhaps matching TRBD1 (5 bases). Per the germline V gene, CDR1 is SGHTS and CDR2 is YDEGEE. With 5 bases removed from V and 2 bases from J, the gap between germline ends came to 10 bases. The CDR3 length is 14 residues. The DNA of the CDR3 is TGTGCCAGCAGTTTCCAGGGAAACACCGGGGAGCTGTTTTTT. Translated, it gives CASSFQGNTGELFF.

The rearrangement joins TRBV21-1 to TRBJ2-1; the DNA was not used to check the table's D call, TRBD1. TRBV21-1 is a recognized pseudogene. The CDR3 covers 15 residues. This CDR3 is CASRRDRGPYNEQFF. As DNA, the CDR3 is TGTGCCAGCAGGAGGGACAGGGGTCCCTACAATGAGCAGTTCTTC.

The V call is TRBV5-1, the J call TRBJ1-1; 7 bases match TRBD1. CDR1 and CDR2 from the germline V gene are SGHRS and YFSETQ. V lost 0 bases, J lost 4 bases, and 9 bases stayed unmatched. This CDR3 has 16 residues. In DNA form, the CDR3 reads TGCGCCAGCAGCTTGGCGGCAGGGGGAGGTAGCACTGAAGCTTTCTTT. Protein: CASSLAAGGGSTEAFF. The complete variable domain, with remaining parts taken from reference TRBV5-1 and TRBJ1-1, reads KAGVTQTPRYLIKTRGQQVTLSCSPISGHRSVSWYQQTPGQGLQFLFEYFSETQRNKGNFPGRFSGRQFSNSRSEMNVSTLELGDSALYLCASSLAAGGGSTEAFFGQGTRLTVV.

This chain connects TRBV6-5 to TRBJ2-5; TRBD1 matches at 7 bases. Trimming removed 5 bases from V and 4 bases from J; junction bases left unmatched: 10. Germline CDR1 reads MNHEY; CDR2 reads SVGAGI. This CDR3 is built from 15 residues. The CDR3 is CASSPWTGSGETQYF. The CDR3 DNA reads as TGTGCCAGCAGTCCCTGGACAGGCAGCGGAGAGACCCAGTACTTC.

The chain carries TRBV3-1 (or the pseudogene TRBV3-2) and TRBJ1-5, with unresolved D. The germline gives CDR1 LGHDT, CDR2 YNNKEL (reference sequence). V was trimmed by 0 bases and J by 2 bases, leaving 8 bases between them. This CDR3 region has 15 residues. CDR3 sequence: CASSQEGEGNQPQHF. The CDR3 coding sequence is TGTGCCAGCAGCCAAGAGGGAGAAGGCAATCAGCCCCAGCATTTT.

The rearrangement uses TRBV2 and TRBJ1-2; the match to TRBD1 covers 12 bases. CDR3 length: 15 residues. CDR1 and CDR2 (germline): SNHLY, FYNNEI. V was pared by 7 bases and J by 8 bases, with 11 bases of the junction left unmatched. CDR3 in DNA: TGTGCCAGCACTCCGGGACAGGGGGCGATAGGGGGCTACACCTTC. Translated: CASTPGQGAIGGYTF.